This entry describes one T cell receptor beta chain. The sample originates from a study of CD8 T cells in Susac syndrome. This CDR3 comprises 14 residues. Germline CDR1 KGHSH, CDR2 LQKENI. The V gene lost 2 bases and the J gene lost 0 bases, with 7 bases spanning the gap. Reverse transcription of about 0.5 to 1 ug RNA used random hexamers. Via MiXCR, TCRdb re-called the immunoSEQ multiplex PCR reads, giving one row per CDR3 protein. The top ten hold approximately 0.09% of the sample, which has under 200,000 distinct CDR3 sequences, about 91% seen once. V gene TRBV18 combines with J gene TRBJ1-1; D unresolved. Sequenced material: CD4+ T cells from PBMCs. This sequence originates from a human donor with Susac syndrome. As DNA, the CDR3 is TGTGCCAGCTCACCATCTGAAGTGAACACTGAAGCTTTCTTT. Protein sequence: CASSPSEVNTEAFF.